This TCR beta chain was obtained from a study of identical twins. The study's findings and limits: Twin-shared out-of-frame alpha sequences were enriched for low generation probability. The degree of excess twin sharing was weaker in beta out-of-frame sequences. Out-of-frame sharing of TCR alpha in monozygotic twins was underestimated by models.

TCRdb re-analysed the 5' RACE reads in MiXCR, keeping a single row per CDR3 protein. The sample includes a few hundred thousand distinct CDR3 sequences, roughly 9.9% of them seen just once. Details on this clonotype: Its antigen remains unidentified.

The ends were cut back, 1 base at V and 1 base at J, with 15 bases in the middle. Per germline, CDR1 SEHNR and CDR2 FQNEAQ (reference sequence). The length of the CDR3 is 17 residues. These data also formed part of another study, on yellow fever vaccine responses in identical twins. As reported in that work: Reportedly, the T cell response mounted by twins to vaccine seemed partly convergent, partly personalized.

The sequence came from a woman under 30 in good health. The rearrangement uses TRBV7-9 and TRBJ2-3; D unclear. The material sequenced was PBMCs. CDR3 protein: CASSLGGVARGTDTQYF. The CDR3 region has the DNA TGTGCCAGCAGCTTAGGTGGTGTGGCTAGGGGCACAGATACGCAGTATTTT.